What follows describes a single TCR beta chain. The assay was immunoSEQ multiplex PCR, and TCRdb's table has in-frame clones only and misses some. The table includes under 85,000 clones, roughly 90% detected once. The sample comes from a study of OX40 agonist ivuxolimab in advanced cancers. CDR3 length equals 14 residues. Germline CDR1 and CDR2: SGDLS and YYNGEE. V dropped 4 bases and J dropped 4 bases, with 12 bases sitting between them. The sequenced sample was CD4+ or CD8+ T cells sorted from blood, obtained in a trial of the OX40 agonist ivuxolimab. The gene calls are TRBV9 and TRBJ2-1, with D possibly being TRBD2 (6 bases). This receptor was identified in an adult with an advanced solid tumor such as melanoma, head and neck, liver or kidney cancer. The CDR3 spells CASSPSGLYNEQFF. Written as DNA, the CDR3 is TGTGCCAGCAGCCCTTCGGGACTTTACAATGAGCAGTTCTTC.